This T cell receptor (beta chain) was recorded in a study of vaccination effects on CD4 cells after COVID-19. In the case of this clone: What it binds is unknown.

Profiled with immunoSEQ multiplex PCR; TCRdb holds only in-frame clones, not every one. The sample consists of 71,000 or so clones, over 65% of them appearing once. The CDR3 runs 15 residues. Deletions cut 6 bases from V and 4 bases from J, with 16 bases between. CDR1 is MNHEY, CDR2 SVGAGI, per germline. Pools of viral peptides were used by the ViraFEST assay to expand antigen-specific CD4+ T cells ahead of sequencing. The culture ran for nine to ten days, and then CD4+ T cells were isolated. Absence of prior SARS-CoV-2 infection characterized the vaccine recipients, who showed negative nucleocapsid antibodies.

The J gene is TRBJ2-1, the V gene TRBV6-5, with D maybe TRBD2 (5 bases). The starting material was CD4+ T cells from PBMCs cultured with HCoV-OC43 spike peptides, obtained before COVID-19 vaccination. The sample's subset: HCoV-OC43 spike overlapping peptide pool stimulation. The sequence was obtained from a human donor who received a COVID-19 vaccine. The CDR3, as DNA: TGTGCCAGCAGCCCGTTGAGCGGAAATTACAATGAGCAGTTCTTC. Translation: CASSPLSGNYNEQFF.